This T cell receptor (beta chain) was identified in a study of blood T cell repertoires in COVID-19. Across the study: Spain, Italy and the United States supplied samples that represented acute and convalescent COVID-19. Sample material is recorded as cDNA or gDNA derived from T cells, B-cell-depleted T cells, or PBMCs.

This clone has just one count. The V gene end was trimmed by 7 bases and the J gene end by 2 bases; junction bases not matched to a gene: 9. Germline CDR1 is MNHEY and CDR2 is SVGEGT. The CDR3 has 16 amino acids. Source study methods: The assay estimated nucleated cells by amplifying reference gene primers. Some clones are missing from TCRdb's copy, which holds only in-frame ones; the method was immunoSEQ multiplex PCR. The D gene and trimming were derived from the DNA, and the V and J assignments and clone size from that table. Here the sample spans roughly 300,000 clones, about 87% being singletons.

This TCR came from a woman aged 45-59 years who had recovered from COVID-19. Specimen: peripheral blood. The gene calls are TRBV6-2 or TRBV6-3 and TRBJ2-3; 10 positions agree with TRBD2. The CDR3 region is CASTPSTSGPTDTQYF. DNA for the CDR3: TGTGCCAGCACCCCATCGACTAGCGGGCCCACAGATACGCAGTATTTT.